The entry below gives a single T cell receptor beta chain sequence along with its context. This entry is derived from a study of blood T cells in healthy people across ages. This CDR3 comprises 13 residues. CDR1 and CDR2 from the germline V gene are SGHDT and YYEEEE. Trimming took off 5 bases at V and 11 bases at J, with 19 bases between the two ends. Primers used in a second PCR of about 6 to 12 cycles were a sample-barcoded 5' primer and a J-beta primer mix. TCRdb reanalysed the 5' RACE reads using MiXCR and keeps one entry per CDR3 protein. The sample has under 2,000,000 distinct CDR3 sequences, approximately 50% seen once.

Specimen: blood. This chain connects TRBV5-6 to TRBJ2-5, with D perhaps TRBD1 (6 bases). This receptor was taken from a woman aged 40 to 49 in good health. CDR3 loop: CASSIHRDNEQYF. Written as DNA, the CDR3 is TGTGCCAGCAGTATACACAGGGACAATGAGCAGTACTTC.